The source of this TCR beta chain is a study of OX40 agonist ivuxolimab in advanced cancers. At the level of the study: Dosing consisted of intravenous ivuxolimab at 0.01 to 10 mg/kg every 2 weeks.

Trimming removed 3 bases at V and 2 bases at J, with 11 bases between. The germline V gene encodes CDR1 SNHLY and CDR2 FYNNEI. CDR3 length: 16 amino acids. Repertoires were generated with immunoSEQ multiplex PCR, while TCRdb's copy carries only in-frame clones and drops some. The sample carries 35,000 to 40,000 clones, roughly 80% recorded once. Study-wide points: At doses 0.1 to 3.0 mg/kg, CD4+ and CD8+ clones expanded.

Excluded were patients having autoimmune disease history or systemic immunosuppression. Regarding this clone: The antigen is not known.

V and J are TRBV2 and TRBJ2-6, with D possibly TRBD2 on 5 matching bases. Sequenced here: CD4+ or CD8+ T cells sorted from blood, sampled in a trial of the OX40 agonist ivuxolimab. This clonotype was obtained from an adult with an advanced solid tumor such as melanoma, head and neck, liver or kidney cancer. CDR3 coding DNA: TGTGCCAGCAGTGACCCCGGGGAGCCTGGGGCCAACGTCCTGACTTTC. Protein product: CASSDPGEPGANVLTF.